This is a list of T cell receptor beta chains from one sample in a study of blood T cell repertoires in COVID-19. TCRdb's copy holds only in-frame clones and misses some; the assay was immunoSEQ multiplex PCR. The repertoire consists of under 300,000 clones, with more than 80% occurring once and the leading ten covering 2.5% to 3%. Sequenced input: peripheral blood. These TCRs come from a woman in her 30s with active or convalescent COVID-19. The CDR3 runs from the conserved cysteine through the conserved F or W. The D gene is left open where the match is weak. Clone size is stated in some rows and not others, as once, few, many or a class when expanded.

CDR3 DNA	CDR3 protein	J gene	clone size	V gene	D gene
TGTGCCAGTAGTTCGCGGGGGGGCGAGACCCAGTACTTC	CASSSRGGETQYF	TRBJ2-5	NA	TRBV19	TRBD2
TGCAGTGCTAGTTCTCGGGGAAATGGCTACACCTTC	CSASSRGNGYTF	TRBJ1-2	once	TRBV20-1	NA
TGTGCCAGCTCACCGCAGGGGTGGTCTGGAAACACCATATATTTT	CASSPQGWSGNTIYF	TRBJ1-3	NA	TRBV18	NA
TGCGCCAGCAGCTTGGACAGGACAGATACGCAGTATTTT	CASSLDRTDTQYF	TRBJ2-3	NA	TRBV5-1	NA
TGCGCCAGCAGCCCGGACAGCAGGCAGAACACTGAAGCTTTCTTT	CASSPDSRQNTEAFF	TRBJ1-1	few	TRBV5-1	NA
TGTGCCAGCAGTTACCGAGGTCAGAGCAATCAGCCCCAGCATTTT	CASSYRGQSNQPQHF	TRBJ1-5	NA	TRBV6-5	NA
TGTGCCAGCAGTGACTCCTGGACCCAGTACTTC	CASSDSWTQYF	TRBJ2-5	NA	TRBV6-6	NA
TGTGCCAGCAGCGCTACAGGGAGAAGGGAAAAACTGTTTTTT	CASSATGRREKLFF	TRBJ1-4	NA	TRBV9	NA
TGTGCCAGCAGTGAAGCCTGGGGGGGGTCCTACAATGAGCAGTTCTTC	CASSEAWGGSYNEQFF	TRBJ2-1	NA	TRBV6-1	TRBD2
TGCAGTGCTAGTCGCGACATATCAGTAGGCATTCAGTACTTC	CSASRDISVGIQYF	TRBJ2-4	few	TRBV20-1	NA
TGTGCCAGCAGCTCATGGACAGATAACACTGAAGCTTTCTTT	CASSSWTDNTEAFF	TRBJ1-1	NA	TRBV7-9	NA
TGTGCCAGCAGCCCCCCGGGACTGGAATTCTCGGCCCCCTACGAGCAGTACTTC	CASSPPGLEFSAPYEQYF	TRBJ2-7	NA	TRBV7-2	NA
TGCGCCAGCAGCCAAGGGGGGCAGAACTATGGCTACACCTTC	CASSQGGQNYGYTF	TRBJ1-2	NA	TRBV4-3	NA
TGTGCCAGCAGTGTCTATAGCGGGGGGGTTAATGAGCAGTTCTTC	CASSVYSGGVNEQFF	TRBJ2-1	NA	TRBV6-4	TRBD2
TGTGCCAGCAGCCTCGACAGGGCCGGGGCCAACGTCCTGACTTTC	CASSLDRAGANVLTF	TRBJ2-6	NA	TRBV3-1/TRBV3-2	TRBD1
TGTGCCAGCAGTTATGCTAGCGGGGCAGATACGCAGTATTTT	CASSYASGADTQYF	TRBJ2-3	many	TRBV6-2/TRBV6-3	TRBD2
TGTGCCAGCAGCCCAAGCGAGTACGAGCAGTACTTT	CASSPSEYEQYF	TRBJ2-7	NA	TRBV7-8	NA
TGTGCCAGCAGTTTAGCCTCTGGAAACACCATATATTTT	CASSLASGNTIYF	TRBJ1-3	NA	TRBV6-6	NA
TGTGCCAGCAGCAACAGGGGCGTAAGAACTGAAGCTTTCTTT	CASSNRGVRTEAFF	TRBJ1-1	NA	TRBV21-1	NA
TGTGCCAGCACCCCTTTGGGCCAAACTGAAGCTTTCTTT	CASTPLGQTEAFF	TRBJ1-1	NA	TRBV25-1	NA
TGCGCCAGCAGCCAAGATCTGGCTAGCGGGGGGGCTAAGGCCTACGAGCAGTACTTC	CASSQDLASGGAKAYEQYF	TRBJ2-7	NA	TRBV4-1	TRBD2
TGCAGCGTTGGGACTCCTTCTGGAAACACCATATATTTT	CSVGTPSGNTIYF	TRBJ1-3	NA	TRBV29-1	NA
TGTGCCAGCAGCCCAACGACAGGCTACGAGCAGTACTTC	CASSPTTGYEQYF	TRBJ2-7	NA	TRBV11-3	NA
TGCAGCGTGGCGGCGGGGGATAACTATGGCTACACCTTC	CSVAAGDNYGYTF	TRBJ1-2	NA	TRBV29-1	NA
TGTGCCAGCAGCACCCTAGCGGGGGCTGGGACAGATACGCAGTATTTT	CASSTLAGAGTDTQYF	TRBJ2-3	NA	TRBV9	TRBD2
TGCGCCAGCAGCTTTGCCCCAGGGGACGATGGCTACACCTTC	CASSFAPGDDGYTF	TRBJ1-2	few	TRBV5-1	NA
TGTGCCAGCAGCCACGGCAGGGCTTCCACTGAAGCTTTCTTT	CASSHGRASTEAFF	TRBJ1-1	NA	TRBV7-9	NA
TGTGCCAGCAGCCTGGGACTAGCGGGGGTAGGAGAGACCCAGTACTTC	CASSLGLAGVGETQYF	TRBJ2-5	NA	TRBV7-9	TRBD2
TGTGCCAGCAGCTTAAGGGAGCGTGGGGGGACTGAAGCTTTCTTT	CASSLRERGGTEAFF	TRBJ1-1	NA	TRBV7-2	NA
TGTGCCAGCAGCTGCCAGGACAGGGTGGAAGAGACCCAGTACTTC	CASSCQDRVEETQYF	TRBJ2-5	NA	TRBV13	TRBD1
TGTGCCAGCAAGGGGGCCAGATCATTAGCCAAAAACATTCAGTACTTC	CASKGARSLAKNIQYF	TRBJ2-4	NA	TRBV2	TRBD1
TGTGCCAGCAGCTTAGAGTCAGGGACTCTCTCTGGAAACACCATATATTTT	CASSLESGTLSGNTIYF	TRBJ1-3	NA	TRBV7-9	NA
TGTGCCAGCAGTCCTCGAGGGGGCTCCTACAATGAGCAGTTCTTC	CASSPRGGSYNEQFF	TRBJ2-1	NA	TRBV28	NA
TGTGCCAGCAGAGACAGGGGGCGTGAGACCCAGTACTTC	CASRDRGRETQYF	TRBJ2-5	NA	TRBV2	TRBD1
TGTGCCAGCAGTTTATCGAGCGGTTGGACTGAAGCTTTCTTT	CASSLSSGWTEAFF	TRBJ1-1	NA	TRBV27	NA
TGTGCCAGCAGCTTGGAACAGAGCACAGATACGCAGTATTTT	CASSLEQSTDTQYF	TRBJ2-3	NA	TRBV5-6	NA